These T cell receptor beta chains were read from a single sample in a study of cytomegalovirus exposure and HLA in healthy donors. The data were produced by immunoSEQ multiplex PCR, yet TCRdb's version contains in-frame clones alone and is incomplete. The sample shows about 160,000 clones, roughly 85% of them seen only once. The sample consisted of PBMCs. These receptors all stem from a woman aged 45-65 years in good health and CMV-seronegative. The CDR3 runs from the conserved cysteine through the conserved F or W. The D gene is left open where the match is weak. A clone size is listed for some rows: how often the clone was seen (once, few, many), or a class if it is expanded.

.	TRBV10-3	TRBJ2-7	TRBD2	TGTGCCATCAGTTCCCCGGTAGCGGGAACCGGTGAGCAGTACTTC	CAISSPVAGTGEQYF
once	TRBV10-3	TRBJ1-3	TRBD1	TGTGCCATCAGCCGACAGGGCCCCGGGGACACCATATATTTT	CAISRQGPGDTIYF
.	TRBV7-2	TRBJ2-1	TRBD1	TGTGCCAGCAGCGACCGGGACAGGGTGGCTAATGAGCAGTTCTTC	CASSDRDRVANEQFF
.	TRBV19	TRBJ1-2	.	TGTGCCAGTAGTATGAGTTTGGGCGCAGGGGCGGAGGACTATGGCTACACCTTC	CASSMSLGAGAEDYGYTF
.	TRBV30	TRBJ2-1	TRBD2	TGTGCCTGGAGTAGCCTAGCGGGAAACAATGAGCAGTTCTTC	CAWSSLAGNNEQFF
.	TRBV5-1	TRBJ2-2	TRBD2	TGCGCCAGCAGCTTGGGGACTAGGAACACCGGGGAGCTGTTTTTT	CASSLGTRNTGELFF
.	TRBV27	TRBJ1-6	TRBD1	TGTGCCAGCAGGACAGGGGGGAATAATTCACCCCTCCACTTT	CASRTGGNNSPLHF
.	TRBV14	TRBJ2-1	TRBD2	TGTGCCAGCAGCCAAATACTAGCGGGAGGGCCCAATGAGCAGTTCTTC	CASSQILAGGPNEQFF
.	TRBV5-1	TRBJ1-5	.	TGCGCCAGCAGCTTGAGGGGTTTTAGTAATCAGCCCCAGCATTTT	CASSLRGFSNQPQHF
.	TRBV10-2	TRBJ2-7	TRBD2	TGCGCCAGCGGGACTAGCAGCGCCTACGAGCAGTACTTC	CASGTSSAYEQYF
.	TRBV7-3	TRBJ2-1	TRBD1	TGTGCCAGCAGCCCGAAGTTCGTGACAGGGCCCTTCCTCAATGAGCAGTTCTTC	CASSPKFVTGPFLNEQFF
.	TRBV27	TRBJ2-3	TRBD2	TGTGCCAGCAGTCCCATCCAGACTAGCGGGGGGGCGCGGACGCAGTATTTT	CASSPIQTSGGARTQYF
.	TRBV28	TRBJ2-5	.	TGTGCCAGCAGCAAAGGACAAGGAGAGACCCAGTACTTC	CASSKGQGETQYF
.	TRBV6-5	TRBJ2-7	.	TGTGCCAGCAGAGAGGGGGCCTACGAGCAGTACTTC	CASREGAYEQYF
few	TRBV5-4	TRBJ2-7	.	TGTGCCAGCAGCTCCCCGGCTGGGGGCCGGGAGCAGTACTTC	CASSSPAGGREQYF
.	TRBV7-2	TRBJ2-5	TRBD2	TGTGCCAGCAGCTTAGTGCTAGCGGGGGGGCAAGAGACCCAGTACTTC	CASSLVLAGGQETQYF
.	TRBV13	TRBJ2-2	.	TGTGCCAGTACCTTGGCCTACACCGGGGAGCTGTTTTTT	CASTLAYTGELFF
few	TRBV9	TRBJ1-2	.	TGTGCCAGCAGCGTAGATATGCGGCAGACCTATGGCTACACCTTC	CASSVDMRQTYGYTF
few	TRBV5-6	TRBJ2-7	.	TGTGCCAGCAGCTTGTACGGCAGGGGATACGAGCAGTACTTC	CASSLYGRGYEQYF
.	TRBV5-1	TRBJ2-5	.	TGCGCCAGCAGAAAGGACAGACAAGAGACCCAGTACTTC	CASRKDRQETQYF
.	TRBV5-6	TRBJ2-7	.	TGTGCCAGCAGCTTGGGGTCCGGGCGGGGAGTCGAGCAGTACTTC	CASSLGSGRGVEQYF
once	TRBV28	TRBJ2-3	.	TGTGCCAGCAGTTTCGGACAGAGACCTACTAGCACAGATACGCAGTATTTT	CASSFGQRPTSTDTQYF
.	TRBV5-1	TRBJ1-2	TRBD1	TGCGCCAGCAGTAAGAGACAGGGGACCTATGGCTACACCTTC	CASSKRQGTYGYTF
.	TRBV7-2	TRBJ2-1	TRBD2	TGTGCCAGCAGTCCAAGCGGGACTATGGGCAATGAGCAGTTCTTC	CASSPSGTMGNEQFF
.	TRBV11-2	TRBJ1-3	.	TGTGCCAGCAGCTTCCTTTCTGACACCATATATTTT	CASSFLSDTIYF
few	TRBV6-4	TRBJ2-1	TRBD2	TGTGCCAGCAGTGCAGGACTAGCGGGAGAGGAGCAGTTCTTC	CASSAGLAGEEQFF
.	TRBV28	TRBJ1-5	.	TGTGCCAGCAGTTTTCTACGGTTAATGTATCAGCCCCAGCATTTT	CASSFLRLMYQPQHF
.	TRBV5-1	TRBJ2-7	.	TGCGCCAGCAGCTTGGCCTCTGGAGCCTACGAGCAGTACTTC	CASSLASGAYEQYF
once	TRBV2	TRBJ1-1	.	TGTGCCAGCGTGGCGGACTCGACGACTGAAGCTTTCTTT	CASVADSTTEAFF
few	TRBV25-1	TRBJ2-7	.	TGTGCCAGCAGTGATACCCCCAGCTACGAGCAGTACTTC	CASSDTPSYEQYF
few	TRBV6-1	TRBJ2-7	.	TGTGCCACCTGGAACCCGGGACAAACATACGAGAGGTACTTC	CATWNPGQTYERYF
.	TRBV5-1	TRBJ2-1	TRBD1	TGCGCCAGCAGCGGGGGGGACAGGGGTTTCAATGAGCAGTTCTTC	CASSGGDRGFNEQFF
once	TRBV5-4	TRBJ2-5	.	TGTGCCAGCAGCTTGGAGGGGGAGAAACAAGAGACCCAGTACTTC	CASSLEGEKQETQYF
.	TRBV11-3	TRBJ2-5	.	TGTGCCAGCAGCCACACGACAGGGACTGAGACCCAGTACTTC	CASSHTTGTETQYF
.	TRBV7-9	TRBJ2-5	TRBD2	TGTGCCAGCAGCTTTGAGGGCGGGAGGGGTCGAGAGACCCAGTACTTC	CASSFEGGRGRETQYF
.	TRBV6-5	TRBJ1-2	TRBD1	TGTGCCAGCAGCCGCGACAGGGCGCCTAACTATGGCTACACCTTC	CASSRDRAPNYGYTF
.	TRBV2	TRBJ1-3	.	TGTGCCAGCAGGCCCGACAGGAGCTCTGGAAACACCATATATTTT	CASRPDRSSGNTIYF
once	TRBV5-1	TRBJ1-2	.	TGCGCCAGCAGCTTGGGATTGGAGTCTTGGGGCTACACCTTC	CASSLGLESWGYTF
.	TRBV4-2	TRBJ1-3	TRBD1	TGTGCCAGCAGCCAGACCGGGACAGCTTCTGGAAACACCATATATTTT	CASSQTGTASGNTIYF
.	TRBV28	TRBJ1-2	.	TGTGCCAGCAGCCTGGCAGGGTCGACCAGCTATGGCTACACCTTC	CASSLAGSTSYGYTF